The clone carrying this TCR beta chain was observed a few times. Its target is unknown. CDR1 DFQATT and CDR2 SNEGSKA come from the germline V gene (reference sequence). Unmatched junction bases numbered 14, after V lost 0 bases and J lost 7 bases. The CDR3 loop spans 17 amino acids. The record originates from a study of blood T cells in healthy people across ages. PCR was performed a second time for about 7 to 12 cycles using a sample-barcoded 5' primer and a J-beta primer mix. From the 5' RACE reads, TCRdb called clonotypes with MiXCR, one entry per CDR3 protein. The sample has roughly 900,000 distinct CDR3 sequences, 48% seen once. Whole-study results and caveats: Long-lived donors carried more naive CD4+ cells and greater diversity than aged donors.

The V call is TRBV20-1, the J call TRBJ1-2; 10 bases match TRBD1. Material for sequencing was blood. This sequence originates from a man aged 25-45 years in good health. CDR3 sequence (DNA): TGCAGTGCTAGAGATACCTCAAGAAAAGGACAGGGGGTTGGCTACACCTTC. It translates to CSARDTSRKGQGVGYTF.